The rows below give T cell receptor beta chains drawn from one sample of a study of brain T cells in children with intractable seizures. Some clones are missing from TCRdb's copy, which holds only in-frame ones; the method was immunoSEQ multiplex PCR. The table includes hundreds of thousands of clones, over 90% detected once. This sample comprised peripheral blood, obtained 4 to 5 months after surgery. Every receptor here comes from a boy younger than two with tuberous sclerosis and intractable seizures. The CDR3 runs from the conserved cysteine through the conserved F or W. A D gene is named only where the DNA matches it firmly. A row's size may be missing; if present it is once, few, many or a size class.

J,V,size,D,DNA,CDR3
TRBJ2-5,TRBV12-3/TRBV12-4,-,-,TGTGCCAGCAGTTGGGCGCAAGAGACCCAGTACTTC,CASSWAQETQYF
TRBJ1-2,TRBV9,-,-,TGTGCCAGCAACAGTGTCGACTATGGCTACACCTTC,CASNSVDYGYTF
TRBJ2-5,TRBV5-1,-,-,TGCGCCAGCAGCTTGGGATGGGTGAGAGAGACCCAGTACTTC,CASSLGWVRETQYF
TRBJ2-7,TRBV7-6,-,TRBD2,TGTGCCAGCAGCCCTACTAGCGGGGCCTACGAGCAGTACTTC,CASSPTSGAYEQYF
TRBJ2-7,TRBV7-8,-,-,TGTGCCAGCAGCTTAGTCGGGACTTACTACGAGCAGTACTTC,CASSLVGTYYEQYF
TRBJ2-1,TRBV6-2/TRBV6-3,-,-,TGTGCCAGCAGTTACTCGAGCACTAGCTACAATGAGCAGTTCTTC,CASSYSSTSYNEQFF
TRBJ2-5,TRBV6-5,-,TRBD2,TGTGCCAGCAGGACTAGCGGCCAAGAGACCCAGTACTTC,CASRTSGQETQYF
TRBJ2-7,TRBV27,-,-,TGTGCCAGCAGTTTTAGAAGAGAGACGTACGAGCAGTACTTC,CASSFRRETYEQYF
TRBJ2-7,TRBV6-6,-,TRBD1,TGTGCCAGCAGTGGGACAGGGGGTGGATACGAGCAGTACTTC,CASSGTGGGYEQYF
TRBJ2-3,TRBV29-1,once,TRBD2,TGCAGCGTTGAACCGAGCGGGGGGAGCACAGATACGCAGTATTTT,CSVEPSGGSTDTQYF
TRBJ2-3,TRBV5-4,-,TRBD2,TGTGCCAGCGCACGGGGAGCGGGGGCCCTACTCACAGATACGCAGTATTTT,CASARGAGALLTDTQYF
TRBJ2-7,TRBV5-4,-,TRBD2,TGTGCCAGCAAACCGGGAGGAGTCATGGGGGAAGCCTACGAGCAGTACTTC,CASKPGGVMGEAYEQYF
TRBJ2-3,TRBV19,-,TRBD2,TGTGCCAGTAGTATTGGGGGGACTAGCGGGCCCACAGATACGCAGTATTTT,CASSIGGTSGPTDTQYF
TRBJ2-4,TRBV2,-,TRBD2,TGTGCCAGCAGTGAAGCGCTTCGCGGGGGGGCCAAAAACATTCAGTACTTC,CASSEALRGGAKNIQYF
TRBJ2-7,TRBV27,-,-,TGTGCCAGCAGTCTTCTCCGGGACGGAGGATACGAGCAGTACTTC,CASSLLRDGGYEQYF
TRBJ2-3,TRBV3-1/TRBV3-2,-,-,TGTGCCAGCAGCCAAGATGTTTCGCCCGGAGATACGCAGTATTTT,CASSQDVSPGDTQYF
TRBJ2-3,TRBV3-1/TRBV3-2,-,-,TGTGCCAGCAGCCAAGATCACCTCACAGATACGCAGTATTTT,CASSQDHLTDTQYF
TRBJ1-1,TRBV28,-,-,TGTGCCAGCAGTTCCGGGTTTGGAGCTTTCTTT,CASSSGFGAFF
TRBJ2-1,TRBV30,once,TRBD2,TGTGCCTGGAACGGACTAGCCATAAACAATGAGCAGTTCTTC,CAWNGLAINNEQFF
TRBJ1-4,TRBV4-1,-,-,TGCGCCAGCAGCCAAGTTTTCTTAACTAATGAAAAACTGTTTTTT,CASSQVFLTNEKLFF
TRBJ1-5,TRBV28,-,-,TGTGCCAGCAGCTCAACGATGGGAGGGTATGTCAATCAGCCCCAGCATTTT,CASSSTMGGYVNQPQHF
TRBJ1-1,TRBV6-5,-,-,TGTGCCAGCAGTTACCGGGGGGTCACTGAAGCTTTCTTT,CASSYRGVTEAFF
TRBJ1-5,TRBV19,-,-,TGTGCCAGTAGTTCACCTTTTGGCAGGAGGGATCAGCCCCAGCATTTT,CASSSPFGRRDQPQHF
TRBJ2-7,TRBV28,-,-,TGTGCCAGCAGTTTTGGTATCAAGAATTACGAGCAGTACTTC,CASSFGIKNYEQYF
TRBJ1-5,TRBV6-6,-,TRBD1,TGTGCCAGCAGGTTAGGACAGGGTCAGCCCCAGCATTTT,CASRLGQGQPQHF
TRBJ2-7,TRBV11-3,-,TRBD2,TGTGCCAGCAGCTTTAGTTCTAGCGGGACTTACTACGAGCAGTACTTC,CASSFSSSGTYYEQYF
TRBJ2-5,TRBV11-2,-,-,TGTGCCAGCAGCTTAGCTCAGGGGGGGGAGACCCAGTACTTC,CASSLAQGGETQYF
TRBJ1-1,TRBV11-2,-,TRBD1,TGTGCCAGCAGCTTAGGGGCCGGGACAGGGCGCCGGGACACTGAAGCTTTCTTT,CASSLGAGTGRRDTEAFF
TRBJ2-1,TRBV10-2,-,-,TGCGCCAGCAGTGAAACAGACTACAATGAGCAGTTCTTC,CASSETDYNEQFF
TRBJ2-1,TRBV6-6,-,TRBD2,TGTGCCAGCAGCACTAGCGGGGGGGCGGGGAATGAGCAGTTCTTC,CASSTSGGAGNEQFF
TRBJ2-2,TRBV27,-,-,TGTGCCAGCCGGTCAGGGTTTTGGGAGCTGTTTTTT,CASRSGFWELFF
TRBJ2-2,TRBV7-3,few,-,TGTGCCAGCAGCTTAAAGGGCGTGGACTTAGGTACCGGGGAGCTGTTTTTT,CASSLKGVDLGTGELFF
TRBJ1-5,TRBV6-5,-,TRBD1,TGTGCCAGCAAGACCGGGACAGGCAATCAGCCCCAGCATTTT,CASKTGTGNQPQHF
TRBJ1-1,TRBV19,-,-,TGTGCCAGTAGTATTATGTCGTCTCCCTGGAACACTGAAGCTTTCTTT,CASSIMSSPWNTEAFF
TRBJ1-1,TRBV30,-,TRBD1,TGTGCCTGGAGAACCCCGGGACAGGGACATCCTGAAGCTTTCTTT,CAWRTPGQGHPEAFF
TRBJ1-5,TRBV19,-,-,TGTGCCAGTAGTGAGTGGAGCAATCAGCCCCAGCATTTT,CASSEWSNQPQHF
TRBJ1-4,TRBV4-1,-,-,TGCGCCAGCAGTTACTCTGCCAGGAATGAAAAACTGTTTTTT,CASSYSARNEKLFF
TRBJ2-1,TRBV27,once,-,TGTGCCAGCAGTTTGCGGAGCTCCTACAATGAGCAGTTCTTC,CASSLRSSYNEQFF
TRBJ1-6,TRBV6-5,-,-,TGTGCCAGCAGACCGCCAGGGACCTATAATTCACCCCTCCACTTT,CASRPPGTYNSPLHF
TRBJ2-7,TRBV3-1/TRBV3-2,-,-,TGTGCCAGCAGCCAAGAGGGACCCTACGAGCAGTACTTC,CASSQEGPYEQYF
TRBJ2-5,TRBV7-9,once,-,TGTGCCAGCAGCTTCTTCCTGGTGAAAGAGACCCAGTACTTC,CASSFFLVKETQYF
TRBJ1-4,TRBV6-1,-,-,TGTGCCAGCAGTGACAGGGTTGAAAAACTGTTTTTT,CASSDRVEKLFF
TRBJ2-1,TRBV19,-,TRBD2,TGTGCCAGTAGCCCGGGACTAGCGGGGTACAATGAGCAGTTCTTC,CASSPGLAGYNEQFF
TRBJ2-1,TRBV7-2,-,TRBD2,TGTGCCAGCAGCTTACTACTAGCGGGAGAAAATGAGCAGTTCTTC,CASSLLLAGENEQFF
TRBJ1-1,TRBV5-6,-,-,TGTGCCAGCAGCTCGTCCGGGGGGAGGCTGAACACTGAAGCTTTCTTT,CASSSSGGRLNTEAFF
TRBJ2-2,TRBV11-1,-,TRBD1,TGTGCCAGCAGCGTGGACAGGGGAAGCGCCGGGGAGCTGTTTTTT,CASSVDRGSAGELFF
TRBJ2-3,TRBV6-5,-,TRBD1,TGTGCCAGCAGGGACAGGGGGCGGGTAGATACGCAGTATTTT,CASRDRGRVDTQYF
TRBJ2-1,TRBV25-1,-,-,TGTGCCAGCAGTGAAGCGGACGGGCAATCCTACAATGAGCAGTTCTTC,CASSEADGQSYNEQFF
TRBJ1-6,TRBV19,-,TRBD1,TGTGCCAGTAGGGTCTTCCCGGGACAGGGGTATGGTTCACCCCTCCACTTT,CASRVFPGQGYGSPLHF